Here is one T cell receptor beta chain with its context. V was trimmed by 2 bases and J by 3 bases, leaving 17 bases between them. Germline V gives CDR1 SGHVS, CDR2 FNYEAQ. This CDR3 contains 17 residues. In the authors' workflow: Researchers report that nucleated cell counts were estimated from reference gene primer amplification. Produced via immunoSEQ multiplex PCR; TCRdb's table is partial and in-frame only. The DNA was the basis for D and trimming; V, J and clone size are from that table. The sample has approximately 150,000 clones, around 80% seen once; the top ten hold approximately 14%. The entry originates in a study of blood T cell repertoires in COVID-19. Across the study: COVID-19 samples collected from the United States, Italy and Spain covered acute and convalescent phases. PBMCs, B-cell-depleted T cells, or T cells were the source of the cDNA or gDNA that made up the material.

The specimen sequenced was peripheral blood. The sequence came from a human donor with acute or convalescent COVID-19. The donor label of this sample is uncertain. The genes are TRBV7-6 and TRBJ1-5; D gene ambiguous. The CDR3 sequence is CASSLRSGLIINQPQHF. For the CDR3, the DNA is TGTGCCAGCAGCTTAAGATCGGGGTTGATCATCAATCAGCCCCAGCATTTT.